Detailed here is one TCR beta chain. These data are taken from a study of blood T cell repertoires in COVID-19. Overall study: Sites in the United States, Italy and Spain provided acute and convalescent COVID-19 samples. The cDNA or gDNA used as material had been derived from T cells, B-cell-depleted T cells, or PBMCs.

Per the germline V gene, CDR1 is KGHSH and CDR2 is LQKENI. The CDR3 is 16 residues long. The trim removed 3 bases at V and 3 bases at J, leaving 7 bases unmatched. Original analysis: Amplifying reference gene primers gave estimates of nucleated cell counts. Libraries were prepared by immunoSEQ multiplex PCR; TCRdb keeps only in-frame clonotypes and omits some of them. The V and J calls and the clone size are those of that table, but D and trimming were determined from the DNA. The sample has fewer than 70,000 clones; over 70% are singletons. The receptor was isolated from a man in his sixties with acute or convalescent COVID-19. The V call is TRBV18, the J call TRBJ2-1; 8 nucleotides agree with TRBD2. Material: peripheral blood. Here the CDR3 reads CASSPTRGGIYNEQFF. The CDR3 DNA is TGTGCCAGCTCACCTACACGGGGGGGGATCTACAATGAGCAGTTCTTC.